A selection of T cell receptor beta chains follows, all from one sample in a study of cytomegalovirus exposure and HLA in healthy donors. Measured with immunoSEQ multiplex PCR; TCRdb has only the in-frame clones, and not every one. The table shows 110,000 or so clones, with approximately 71% occurring only once. Sequencing was done on a sample of PBMCs. The receptor set was obtained from a man in his forties in good health and CMV-seronegative. The CDR3 runs from the conserved cysteine through the conserved F or W.

TRBV19,CASSPGTGNSPLHF
TRBV15,CATSRAPGQPQHF
TRBV7-9,CASSYWTGGLNTEAFF
TRBV6-5,CASSSLAGGYNEQFF
TRBV6-1,CASSEELRVHTGELFF
TRBV10-3,CAISESIVYEQYF
TRBV7-9,CASSLTGTNEKLFF
TRBV19,CASSIGQGRYSQPQHF
TRBV4-3,CASSQRGGLNTEAFF
TRBV19,CASSIGTSGFAGEQFF
TRBV28,CASSPSPMFAGELFF
TRBV7-2,CASSGRTGSSYEQYF
TRBV11-2,CASSLGAATGELFF
TRBV6-5,CASSKTGGFSYGYTF
TRBV25-1,CASSEGHLRMDTQYF
TRBV29-1,CSVARAGEGYTF
TRBV19,CASNLSNQPQHF
TRBV7-9,CASTRAGSYGYTF
TRBV29-1,CSVEDLEATEAFF
TRBV7-8,CASSLVPGGRGDTQYF
TRBV30,CAWGNRGLNEQYF
TRBV6-4,CASSDSGDRGIGGYPF
TRBV6-6,CASSYSSDRGDEQFF
TRBV5-6,CASSLIGDRYRNSPLHF